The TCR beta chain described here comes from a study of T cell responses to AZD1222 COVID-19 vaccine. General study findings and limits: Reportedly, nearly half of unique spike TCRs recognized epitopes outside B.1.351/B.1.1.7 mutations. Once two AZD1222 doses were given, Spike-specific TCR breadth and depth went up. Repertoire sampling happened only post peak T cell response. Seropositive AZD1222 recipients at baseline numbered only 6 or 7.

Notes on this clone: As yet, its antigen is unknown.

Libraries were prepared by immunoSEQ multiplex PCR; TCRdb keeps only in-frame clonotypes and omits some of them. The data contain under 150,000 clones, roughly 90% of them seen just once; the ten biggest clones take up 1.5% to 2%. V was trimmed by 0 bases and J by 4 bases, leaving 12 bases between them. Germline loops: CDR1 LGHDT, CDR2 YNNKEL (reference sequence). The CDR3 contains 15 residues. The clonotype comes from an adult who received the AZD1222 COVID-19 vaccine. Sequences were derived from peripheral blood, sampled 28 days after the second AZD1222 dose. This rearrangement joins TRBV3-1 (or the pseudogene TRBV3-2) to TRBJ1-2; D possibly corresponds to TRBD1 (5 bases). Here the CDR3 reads CASSQDGAGPYGYTF. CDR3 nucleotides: TGTGCCAGCAGCCAAGATGGCGCGGGGCCCTATGGCTACACCTTC.